These T cell receptor beta chains were read from a single sample in a study of T-cell reconstitution after alpha-beta-depleted transplantation in children. TCRdb analysed the PCR reads with MiXCR anew, one entry per CDR3 protein. The data contain 350,000 to 500,000 distinct CDR3 sequences, around two fifths of them singletons. Specimen: PBMCs, collected before TCRalphabeta/CD19-depleted stem cell transplant. The receptors stem from a girl aged 2 to 9 with aplastic anemia, due to receive a stem cell transplant. Each CDR3 is given with its conserved first and last residue.

16	TRBV6-1	TRBJ2-7	CASSASGQPSSYEQYF
17	TRBV18	TRBJ2-1	CASSPTGTPTLYNEQFF
18	TRBV20-1	TRBJ2-2	CSARGDRAGIVYTGELFF
15	TRBV12-3/TRBV12-4	TRBJ2-7	CASKIRQAGAHEQYF
16	TRBV18	TRBJ2-1	CASSPRGSKSSGEQFF
13	TRBV7-2	TRBJ2-7	CASAPEGGYEQYF
15	TRBV28	TRBJ1-3	CASSGFKSDGNTIYF
14	TRBV18	TRBJ2-1	CASSPSSGYNEQFF
14	TRBV30	TRBJ2-1	CACFTPWIYNEQFF
13	TRBV4-2	TRBJ2-7	CASSRGLACEQYF
12	TRBV20-1	TRBJ1-2	CSAPDTNYGYTF
15	TRBV3-1	TRBJ1-1	CASGGTGSLNTEAFF
12	TRBV5-1	TRBJ2-7	CASSVSSYEQYF
15	TRBV5-1	TRBJ2-5	CASSLGGQSQETQYF
16	TRBV7-2	TRBJ1-5	CASSLAHGGRVQPQHF
12	TRBV27	TRBJ2-7	CASSSTDHEQYF
17	TRBV4-3	TRBJ2-1	CASSQDASGTTYNEQFF
16	TRBV9	TRBJ2-3	CASSAEAGGLTDTQYF
14	TRBV5-1	TRBJ2-7	CASSLERGSYEQYF
11	TRBV3-1	TRBJ2-1	CASSQNGFKLF
16	TRBV7-9	TRBJ2-7	CASSPNDAYISYEQYF
17	TRBV27	TRBJ2-1	CASSFGLAGGLINEQFF
16	TRBV20-1	TRBJ2-7	CSARTFGTGRTHKQYF
14	TRBV7-2	TRBJ1-6	CASSFRGRNSPLHF
12	TRBV12-3/TRBV12-4	TRBJ2-1	CASQTWNNEQFF
15	TRBV4-1	TRBJ1-2	CASSQAMKGSYGDTF
16	TRBV20-1	TRBJ2-7	CSASGTSGRITYEQYF
17	TRBV15	TRBJ2-1	CATSRPGSGTLMDEQFF
15	TRBV12-3/TRBV12-4	TRBJ1-5	CASSPGRVQNQPQHF
16	TRBV9	TRBJ2-4	CASSVFQGGATNIQYF
12	TRBV28	TRBJ1-6	CASDRDNSPLHF
15	TRBV4-1	TRBJ1-5	CASSQGSKGNQPQHF